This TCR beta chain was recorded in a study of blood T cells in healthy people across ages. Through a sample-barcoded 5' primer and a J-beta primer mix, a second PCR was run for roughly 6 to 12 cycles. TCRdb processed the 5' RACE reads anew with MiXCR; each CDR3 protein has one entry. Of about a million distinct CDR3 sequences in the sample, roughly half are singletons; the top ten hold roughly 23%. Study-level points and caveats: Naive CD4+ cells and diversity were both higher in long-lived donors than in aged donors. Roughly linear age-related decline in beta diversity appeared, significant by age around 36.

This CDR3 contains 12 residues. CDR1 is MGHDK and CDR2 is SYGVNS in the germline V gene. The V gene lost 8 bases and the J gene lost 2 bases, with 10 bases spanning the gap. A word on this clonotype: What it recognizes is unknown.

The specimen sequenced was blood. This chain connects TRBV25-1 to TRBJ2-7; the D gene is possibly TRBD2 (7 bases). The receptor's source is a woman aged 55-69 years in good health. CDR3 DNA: TGTGCCAGCGCGGGGGCGCCCTACGAGCAGTACTTC. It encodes CASAGAPYEQYF.